The entry that follows covers one T cell receptor (beta chain) sequence. These data originate in a study of control samples from healthy donors and cancer patients. This CDR3 is built from 14 residues. Trimming removed 4 bases from V and 0 bases from J; junction bases left unmatched: 2. From germline, CDR1 is LGHNA and CDR2 YSLEER. Sequencing used immunoSEQ multiplex PCR; TCRdb keeps in-frame clones, though not all of them. The profile shows 350,000 to 450,000 clones, roughly 90% of them singletons. The sequence was obtained from a man aged 40-55 years with head and neck cancer. Source material: PBMCs. The V call is TRBV4-3, the J call TRBJ1-1; 7 bases are a match to TRBD1. CDR3 protein: CASSRTGLNTEAFF. In DNA form, the CDR3 reads TGCGCCAGCAGCCGGACAGGATTGAACACTGAAGCTTTCTTT.